The 8 T cell receptor beta chains reported below all come from one sample, sequenced in a study of T cell responses to AZD1222 COVID-19 vaccine. Measured with immunoSEQ multiplex PCR; TCRdb has only the in-frame clones, and not every one. The repertoire holds approximately 150,000 clones, with approximately 88% as singletons. The sample here was peripheral blood, taken on day 0 of AZD1222 vaccination. The receptors were sampled from an adult in good health.

This chain connects TRBV29-1 to TRBJ1-4; the match to TRBD1 covers 10 bases. V lost 0 bases, J lost 11 bases, and 6 bases stayed unmatched. The CDR3 is 14 amino acids. The germline CDR1 and CDR2 sequences are SQVTM and ANQGSEA. For the CDR3, the DNA is TGCAGCGTTGAAGAGAGGGACAGGGGCGGGAAACTGTTTTTT. This encodes CSVEERDRGGKLFF.

V and J are TRBV6-5 and TRBJ1-2; weak D call: TRBD1 (5 bases). The germline V gene encodes CDR1 MNHEY and CDR2 SVGAGI. The V and J ends lost 0 bases and 0 bases respectively, with 8 bases between them. This CDR3 contains 15 residues. CDR3 sequence reads: CASSYSKGSNYGYTF. CDR3 coding DNA: TGTGCCAGCAGTTACTCCAAGGGGTCTAACTATGGCTACACCTTC.

The V and J genes are TRBV29-1 and TRBJ1-2; D unresolved. The CDR3 length is 14 residues. Trimming removed 4 bases from V and 1 base from J, with 13 bases in between. Germline values: CDR1 SQVTM, CDR2 ANQGSEA. The CDR3 nucleotides are TGCAGCGTTGCCGCGGGGAGAGTTAACTATGGCTACACCTTC. It yields the protein CSVAAGRVNYGYTF.

CDR3 DNA: TGTGCCATCGGCATCTCCTACGAGCAGTACTTC. It specifies CAIGISYEQYF. The genes are TRBV10-3 and TRBJ2-7; D uncertain. The CDR3 is 11 amino acids. Trimming took 8 bases from V and 0 from J, leaving 5 bases between them. The V gene's germline CDR1 is ENHRY and CDR2 SYGVKD.

This clone showed up just once. The J gene is TRBJ2-1, the V gene TRBV7-3; 10 nucleotides agree with TRBD2. Germline CDR1 is SGHTA and CDR2 is FQGTGA. The CDR3 has 14 residues. Trimming took 6 bases from V and 9 from J; bases not matched to a gene: 8. CDR3 region: CASRGLAGEGEQFF. CDR3 in DNA: TGTGCCAGCAGGGGGCTAGCGGGAGAGGGTGAGCAGTTCTTC.

The rearrangement joins TRBV6-5 to TRBJ1-5; weak D call: TRBD1 (6 bases). V was clipped by 3 bases and J by 4 bases, with 10 bases between them. Looked up from germline, CDR1 is MNHEY and CDR2 is SVGAGI. This CDR3 comprises 14 residues. This chain's CDR3 is CASSYETGNQPQHF. CDR3 DNA sequence: TGTGCCAGCAGTTATGAGACAGGTAATCAGCCCCAGCATTTT.

The chain joins TRBV11-3 to TRBJ2-1, with unresolved D. Germline loops: CDR1 SGHNT, CDR2 YENEEA. The V end lost 3 bases, the J end lost 7 bases, and 13 bases lay between the germline ends. CDR3 length: 14 residues. CDR3 sequence: CASSFGATLNEQFF. The CDR3 region has the DNA TGTGCCAGCAGCTTCGGAGCGACATTAAATGAGCAGTTCTTC.

The chain couples TRBV6-5 to TRBJ1-2; D is unresolved. This CDR3 comprises 16 residues. The germline V gene has CDR1 MNHEY and CDR2 SVGAGI. V lost 0 bases, J lost 1 base, and 12 bases lay in between. As DNA, the CDR3 is TGTGCCAGCAGTTACTCGATAGTGCGGGGTAACTATGGCTACACCTTC. Translated, it gives CASSYSIVRGNYGYTF.